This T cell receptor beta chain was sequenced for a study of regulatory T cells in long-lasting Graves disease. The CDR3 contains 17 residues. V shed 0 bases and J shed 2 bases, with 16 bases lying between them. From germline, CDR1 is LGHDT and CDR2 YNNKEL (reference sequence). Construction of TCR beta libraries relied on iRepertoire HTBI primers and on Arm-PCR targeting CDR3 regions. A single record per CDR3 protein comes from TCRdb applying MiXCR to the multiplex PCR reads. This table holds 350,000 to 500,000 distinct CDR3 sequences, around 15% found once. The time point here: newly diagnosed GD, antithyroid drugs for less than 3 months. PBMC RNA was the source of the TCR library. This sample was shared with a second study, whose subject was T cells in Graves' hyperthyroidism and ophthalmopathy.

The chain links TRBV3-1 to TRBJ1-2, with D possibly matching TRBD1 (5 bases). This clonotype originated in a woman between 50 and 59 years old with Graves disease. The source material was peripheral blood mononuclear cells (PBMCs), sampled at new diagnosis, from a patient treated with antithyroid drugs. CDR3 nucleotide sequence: TGTGCCAGCAGCCAAGACCCGGGGGACCTAATAAACTATGGCTACACCTTC. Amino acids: CASSQDPGDLINYGYTF.